The 11 T cell receptor beta chains presented below share a single source sample, sequenced in a study of T-cell reconstitution after alpha-beta-depleted transplantation in children. Using unique molecular identifiers, the investigators prepared the TCRbeta library. TCRdb passed the PCR reads through MiXCR, listing each CDR3 protein once. The sample carries roughly 100,000 distinct CDR3 sequences, 7% to 10% recorded once. The source was PBMCs from the stem cell graft donor, collected from the stem cell graft. The receptor set was obtained from a human donor who donated a stem cell graft to a child with congenital amegakaryocytic thrombocytopenia.

This clonotype has a count of ten or more. The V and J genes are TRBV5-1 and TRBJ1-2, with D unclear. The CDR3 length is 16 residues. The V end lost 0 bases, the J end lost 3 bases, and 15 bases lay between the germline ends. The V gene's germline CDR1 is SGHRS and CDR2 YFSETQ. The CDR3 sequence is CASSLGGGPPDYGYTF. The DNA of the CDR3 is TGCGCCAGCAGCTTGGGCGGAGGGCCCCCCGACTATGGCTACACCTTC.

This clonotype showed up many times. The chain recombines TRBV4-2 with TRBJ2-1; 11 positions match TRBD2. The CDR3 runs 18 residues. The ends lost 4 bases at V and 3 bases at J; junction bases unmatched: 11. CDR1 is LGHNA, CDR2 YNFKEQ, per germline. The CDR3 spells CASSPKRASGRIYNEQFF. CDR3 sequence (DNA): TGTGCCAGCAGCCCAAAACGGGCTAGCGGGAGGATCTACAATGAGCAGTTCTTC.

This clonotype has a count of ten or more. The V and J genes are TRBV27 and TRBJ2-3, with D perhaps TRBD1 (5 bases). V dropped 5 bases and J dropped 4 bases, with 16 bases sitting between them. CDR3 length: 15 amino acids. Per the germline V gene, CDR1 is MNHEY and CDR2 is SMNVEV (reference sequence). In DNA form, the CDR3 reads TGTGCCAGCAGTCCCCGGACACCGGGCCCAGATACGCAGTATTTT. Encoded protein: CASSPRTPGPDTQYF.

Ten or more counts support this clonotype. V and J are TRBV20-1 and TRBJ2-2, with a weak D call TRBD2 (6 bases). V dropped 2 bases and J dropped 5 bases, with 12 bases sitting between them. CDR3 length equals 14 residues. From germline, CDR1 is DFQATT and CDR2 SNEGSKA (reference sequence). CDR3 sequence (DNA): TGCAGTGCTAGACCGGGAGTAGGAACCGGGGAGCTGTTTTTT. Translating it yields CSARPGVGTGELFF.

This clonotype appeared many times. This chain uses TRBV7-2 with TRBJ2-5, with a possible D match to TRBD2 (6 bases). This CDR3 is built from 14 residues. CDR1 is SGHTA and CDR2 is FQGNSA in the germline V gene. The V gene lost 3 bases and the J gene lost 5 bases, with 13 bases spanning the gap. The CDR3 is CASSFALAQETQYF. Written as DNA, the CDR3 is TGTGCCAGCAGCTTCGCACTAGCACAGGAGACCCAGTACTTC.

Ten or more counts support this clonotype. The chain is built from TRBV7-2 and TRBJ2-2, with 13 bases that match TRBD2. CDR1 and CDR2 (germline): SGHTA, FQGNSA. The CDR3 has 17 amino acids. The V segment lost 5 bases and the J segment 8 bases; nucleotides outside the gene matches: 11. This CDR3 reads CASSETSGRAYGGELFF. The CDR3 bases are TGTGCCAGCAGCGAAACTAGCGGGAGGGCCTATGGAGGGGAGCTGTTTTTT.

This clonotype was counted at least ten times. This chain uses TRBV7-2 with TRBJ1-4; tentatively, D is TRBD1 (6 bases). Germline V CDR1 and CDR2: SGHTA, FQGNSA. This CDR3 is built from 15 residues. The ends were cut back, 3 bases at V and 6 bases at J, with 14 bases in the middle. This CDR3 reads CASSFGGHQDEKLFF. Here the CDR3 DNA reads TGTGCCAGCAGCTTCGGGGGCCACCAGGATGAAAAACTGTTTTTT.

This clonotype was seen ten or more times. The chain links TRBV5-1 to TRBJ2-7; D not certain. V lost 4 bases, J lost 4 bases, and 15 bases lay in between. This CDR3 spans 14 amino acids. CDR1 SGHRS and CDR2 YFSETQ come from the germline V gene. CDR3 bases: TGCGCCAGCAGCCCTAGACCGGGTCCTTACGAGCAGTACTTC. Its protein product is CASSPRPGPYEQYF. Based on the CDR3 plus reference TRBV5-1 and TRBJ2-7, the full variable domain is KAGVTQTPRYLIKTRGQQVTLSCSPISGHRSVSWYQQTPGQGLQFLFEYFSETQRNKGNFPGRFSGRQFSNSRSEMNVSTLELGDSALYLCASSPRPGPYEQYFGPGTRLTVT.

At least ten counts were recorded for this clonotype. DNA of the CDR3: TGTGCCAGCAGTTGGAGGGACAGGGAGACCACAGATACGCAGTATTTT. The encoded protein is CASSWRDRETTDTQYF. The chain uses TRBV5-8 and TRBJ2-3; 9 bases align to TRBD1. There are 16 residues in the CDR3. With V trimmed by 5 bases and J by 2 bases, 9 bases remained unmatched. Per germline, CDR1 SGHTS and CDR2 YDEGEE.

This clonotype was detected ten times or more. The CDR3, as DNA: TGCAGTGCTACTAGCGGGGAATTTTTCGGAACAGATACGCAGTATTTT. Protein sequence: CSATSGEFFGTDTQYF. The rearrangement links TRBV20-1 to TRBJ2-3, with 9 bases that match TRBD2. From germline, CDR1 is DFQATT and CDR2 SNEGSKA (reference sequence). The CDR3 is 16 residues long. V lost 4 bases to trimming and J lost 3 bases; unmatched junction nucleotides: 11.

This clonotype has more than one count but fewer than ten. The chain combines TRBV2 with TRBJ1-5; D gene unclear. The CDR3 length is 13 residues. Germline V CDR1 and CDR2: SNHLY, FYNNEI. With 8 bases removed from V and 0 bases from J, the gap between germline ends came to 8 bases. The chain's CDR3 is CASQIDSNQPQHF. The DNA of the CDR3 is TGTGCCAGCCAGATAGATAGCAATCAGCCCCAGCATTTT.